One and the same sample provided the 4 T cell receptor beta chains below, sequenced in a study of post-analysis software for immune sequencing data. Notes on the study in general: Included in a set of five TRBV segments more frequent in patients than controls were TRBV5-6, TRBV5-1 and TRBV20-1.

Prepared TCR beta cDNA libraries contained unique molecular identifiers. TCRdb re-called the PCR reads through MiXCR, storing one row per CDR3 protein. The sample gives over 250,000 distinct CDR3 sequences, 35% to 45% of which show up once; 4% to 6% is in the top ten. Their cognate antigens are unknown. What was sequenced was blood. The receptors come from a girl aged 10-17 years with multiple sclerosis.

This clonotype came up many times. The chain couples TRBV20-1 to TRBJ1-1; the D gene is possibly TRBD1 (6 bases). The CDR3 spans 12 residues. Germline CDR1 is DFQATT and CDR2 is SNEGSKA (reference sequence). The DNA for the CDR3 is TGCACAACCAAACAGGGTAACACTGAAGCTTTCTTT. Translation: CTTKQGNTEAFF.

The chain carries TRBV29-1 and TRBJ2-5, with 9 bases identical to TRBD2. Germline lookup yields CDR1 SQVTM and CDR2 ANQGSEA. J gave up 5 bases and V 6 bases, and 13 bases lay outside the gene matches. CDR3 length: 15 residues. The CDR3 nucleotides read TGCAGCGTAGTTGGGAGACTAGCGGTCGGGGAGACCCAGTACTTC. The encoded protein is CSVVGRLAVGETQYF.

Turning to this clonotype: This could be a read error, since a much larger clone is one nucleotide away. In this CDR3 the conserved last residue, phenylalanine or tryptophan, is missing, so a read error is likely. The chain carries TRBV29-1 and TRBJ2-2; D ambiguous. The CDR3 sequence is 12 residues long. Trimming took off 4 bases at V and 6 bases at J, with 9 bases between the two ends. Germline V gene data show CDR1 as SQVTM and CDR2 as ANQGSEA. This CDR3 is CSVVLGSGELFC. The CDR3, as DNA: TGCAGCGTTGTGCTGGGCTCCGGGGAGCTGTTTTGT.

This clonotype was counted at least ten times. The chain is built from TRBV7-3 and TRBJ2-1; D possibly corresponds to TRBD1 (5 bases). CDR3 size: 15 residues. CDR1 is SGHTA, CDR2 FQGTGA, per germline. Deletions cut 3 bases from V and 5 bases from J, with 14 bases between. The DNA for the CDR3 is TGTGCCAGCAGCTTCCAGGGTCTCCTGGACAATGAGCAGTTCTTC. This codes for CASSFQGLLDNEQFF.